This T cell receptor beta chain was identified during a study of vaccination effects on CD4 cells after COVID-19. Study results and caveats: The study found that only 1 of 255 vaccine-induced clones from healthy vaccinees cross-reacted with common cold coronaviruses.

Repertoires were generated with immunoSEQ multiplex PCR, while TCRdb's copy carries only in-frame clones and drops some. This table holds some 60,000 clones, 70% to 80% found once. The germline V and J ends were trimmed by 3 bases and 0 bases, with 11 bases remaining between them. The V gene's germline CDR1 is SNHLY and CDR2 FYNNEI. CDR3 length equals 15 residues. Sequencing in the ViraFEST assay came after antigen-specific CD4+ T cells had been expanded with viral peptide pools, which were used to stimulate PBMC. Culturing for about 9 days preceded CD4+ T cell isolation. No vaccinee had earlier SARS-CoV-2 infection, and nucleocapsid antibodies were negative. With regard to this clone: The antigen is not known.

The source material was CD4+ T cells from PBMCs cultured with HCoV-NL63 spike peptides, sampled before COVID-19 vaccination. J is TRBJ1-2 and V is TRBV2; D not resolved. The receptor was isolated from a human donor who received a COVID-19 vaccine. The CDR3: CASSDTAYTNYGYTF. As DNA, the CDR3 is TGTGCCAGCAGTGATACAGCCTACACTAACTATGGCTACACCTTC.